Below are 9 T cell receptor beta chains sequenced from a single sample in a study of CD8+ T cells in alopecia areata. As the sequencing template, cDNA was produced by extracting RNA and reverse transcribing it. The method was immunoSEQ multiplex PCR; TCRdb's version includes in-frame clones alone and lacks a portion of them. The sample holds about 190,000 clones, about 65% seen once. The treatment: oral pan-JAK inhibitor, 5-10 mg twice daily. The sample here was CD4+ T cells sorted from blood, taken at roughly week 49, from a patient treated with tofacitinib. These receptors all come from a human donor with alopecia areata.

This clone was counted between two and nine times. The chain uses TRBV13 and TRBJ2-5; no reliable D call. Germline loops: CDR1 PRHDT, CDR2 FYEKMQ (reference sequence). CDR3 length: 11 residues. Trimming removed 2 bases at V and 3 bases at J, with 1 base between. The CDR3 DNA reads as TGTGCCAGCAGCTTAAAAGAGACCCAGTACTTC. Translated, it gives CASSLKETQYF. The entire variable domain, with the rest obtained from reference TRBV13 and TRBJ2-5, is as follows: AAGVIQSPRHLIKEKRETATLKCYPIPRHDTVYWYQQGPGQDPQFLISFYEKMQSDKGSIPDRFSAQQFSDYHSELNMSSLELGDSALYFCASSLKETQYFGPGTRLLVL.

The chain joins TRBV28 to TRBJ1-2; D is undetermined. The CDR3 length is 11 residues. Germline-derived CDR1 and CDR2 are MDHEN and SYDVKM. The ends were cut back, 8 bases at V and 3 bases at J, with 7 bases in the middle. The DNA of the CDR3 is TGTGCCAGCGTTGGGGACTATGGCTACACCTTC. It specifies CASVGDYGYTF.

The chain is built from TRBV5-6 and TRBJ2-1; perhaps D is TRBD1 or TRBD2 (5 bases each). CDR1 and CDR2 (germline): SGHDT, YYEEEE. Trimming took 0 bases from V and 0 from J, leaving 13 bases between them. The CDR3 spans 17 residues. The CDR3 region is CASSLEWDPSSYNEQFF. Here the CDR3 DNA reads TGTGCCAGCAGCTTGGAGTGGGACCCCAGCTCCTACAATGAGCAGTTCTTC.

There are a few counts of this clone. The V call is TRBV11-2, the J call TRBJ2-7; D is possibly TRBD1 (6 bases). The length of the CDR3 is 15 residues. Germline V gene sequence: CDR1 SGHAT, CDR2 FQNNGV. The V end lost 2 bases, the J end lost 2 bases, and 13 bases lay between the germline ends. CDR3 DNA sequence: TGTGCCAGCAGCTTACTATCCCCAGGGGCCTACGAGCAGTACTTC. Translated, it gives CASSLLSPGAYEQYF.

The chain is built from TRBV11-2 and TRBJ2-3; the match to TRBD2 covers 8 bases. The length of the CDR3 is 15 residues. CDR1 and CDR2 (germline): SGHAT, FQNNGV. After removal of 3 bases from V and 2 bases from J, the junction contained 4 bases not matched to a gene. CDR3 residues: CASSFSGVNTDTQYF. DNA for the CDR3: TGTGCCAGCAGCTTTAGCGGGGTAAACACAGATACGCAGTATTTT.

The genes are TRBV29-1 and TRBJ1-1; D is undetermined. The CDR3 totals 10 residues. V was cut by 6 bases and J by 5 bases, with 7 bases left in between. CDR1 and CDR2 from the germline V gene are SQVTM and ANQGSEA. The CDR3 region is CSVFLTEAFF. The CDR3 DNA reads as TGCAGCGTCTTCTTAACTGAAGCTTTCTTT.

This clone showed up many times. This sequence joins TRBV6-6 and TRBJ2-3; D gene unclear. V was trimmed by 0 bases and J by 5 bases, leaving 6 bases between them. Per germline, CDR1 MNHNY and CDR2 SVGAGI (reference sequence). The length of the CDR3 is 13 residues. CDR3 sequence: CASSYSPGDTQYF. The CDR3 DNA reads TGTGCCAGCAGTTACTCCCCAGGAGATACGCAGTATTTT.

The V gene is TRBV6-5, the J gene TRBJ2-1; no reliable D call. Per germline, CDR1 MNHEY and CDR2 SVGAGI. The V and J ends lost 8 bases and 5 bases respectively, with 16 bases between them. The CDR3 extends over 14 amino acids. The CDR3 DNA is TGTGCCAGCTTTGCGACCTCTTCCGACAATGAGCAGTTCTTC. This codes for CASFATSSDNEQFF.

This clone has only one observation. J is TRBJ1-6 and V is TRBV2, with 8 bases aligning to TRBD1. CDR1 and CDR2 (germline): SNHLY, FYNNEI. V lost 6 bases, J lost 10 bases, and 5 bases stayed unmatched. CDR3 length equals 13 residues. CDR3 sequence reads: CASSSRGHSPLHF. As DNA, the CDR3 is TGTGCCAGCAGCTCCAGGGGGCACTCACCCCTCCACTTT.